Detailed here is one T cell receptor beta chain. This clonotype was recorded a few times. What this receptor recognizes is not known. No base quality values were provided; no much bigger clone lies one nucleotide off. CDR1 and CDR2, looked up from the germline V gene, are SGHRS and YFSETQ. The trim is 0 bases for V and 5 bases for J, with a gap of 14 bases between the germline ends. The CDR3, cysteine through phenylalanine, is 16 amino acids long. Only the CDR3 portion is preserved as DNA: 48 bases, with reading frame beginning at the first base. Taken with the paper, the label for treatment or condition translates to: live attenuated yellow fever vaccine strain. At each blood-draw timepoint, two biological replicates of bulk PBMCs were obtained. A standard Ficoll-Paque protocol was used to isolate PBMCs from peripheral blood. TriZol was used to extract RNA from bulk PBMCs, CD4 and CD8 fractions, and dextramer-positive and dextramer-negative fractions.

This sample stems from a study of T cells after yellow fever vaccination (dated by TCRdb to about 2019). Describing the broader study: The SMART-Seq v4 Ultra Low Input RNA kit was used to prepare libraries from fractions with low cell numbers. To track T-cell clones before and after primary and booster YFV17D yellow fever vaccination, bulk TCR alpha and beta repertoires were sequenced longitudinally. The cohort comprised two healthy male donors, one aged 18 to 29 and one aged 30 to 40 years. Blood samples were taken at several timepoints before and after primary and secondary immunization, and bulk PBMC replicates and cell subsets were isolated. Study-level results and caveats: After the booster, most clones that had expanded after primary vaccination were detected again (around 96% of CD4 and under 90% of CD8), suggesting broad maintenance of memory. A small share of clonotypes was detected in both CD4 and CD8 compartments, with the overlap likely arising from convergent recombination. The study included only a couple of donors, which limits how far the findings can be generalized. Because abundant contaminating clonotypes from the bulk population could be contained in FACS-sorted repertoires, computational filtering was required. The secondary T-cell response was weaker than the primary response but faster, peaking on day 5 instead of day 15.

This sample was sequenced with an Illumina NovaSeq 6000. TCR cDNA was synthesized by 5'RACE template switching, which introduced a universal primer site and unique molecular identifiers. Priming of cDNA synthesis was performed from both the TCR alpha and TCR beta constant segments. Library amplification used two PCR steps, and the second PCR step added sample barcodes and sequencing adapters. Libraries were sequenced on Illumina HiSeq 2500 (2x100 bp) or NovaSeq (2x150 bp). Concerning the study's data processing: Demultiplexing of reads and collapsing into UMI consensus sequences were performed with MIGEC, and V(D)J alignment was carried out with MiXCR. Vaccine-responding clonotypes were identified with edgeR using replicate PBMC samples, with FDR below 0.01 and a log2 fold change above 5 up to day 15 being required. Each bulk clonotype was labeled CD4 or CD8 based on which sequenced repertoire, CD4 or CD8, contained the clonotype at higher abundance. TCRdb took the public reads, trimmed them with fastp at Q25, ran MiXCR for clone calling and kept in-frame beta chains. Records with the same CDR3 protein are collapsed into one entry carrying the most frequent genes and DNA. It is TCRdb's table, rather than the study itself, that gives the V and J calls and clone size. The sample table lists around 300,000 distinct CDR3 sequences, 3.5% to 5% of them with a count of one. The ten largest account for around 19% of the sample.

The sample consisted of PBMCs, taken 15 days after the yellow fever booster vaccination. The sequence is built from TRBV5-1 and TRBJ2-2, and perhaps TRBD1 as D gene, on 5 matching bases. This TCR was sampled from a man between 18 and 35 years old who received the YFV17D yellow fever vaccine. The bases are TGCGCCAGCAGCTTGGCACCCTCCAGGGTTACCGGGGAGCTGTTTTTT. This yields the protein CASSLAPSRVTGELFF.